This T cell receptor (beta chain) was captured by sequencing in a study of blood T cell repertoires in COVID-19. The assay was immunoSEQ multiplex PCR, and TCRdb's table has in-frame clones only and misses some. The data show under 25,000 clones, around 90% seen once. This CDR3 region has 15 residues. Between the trimmed V and J ends, which lost 3 bases and 8 bases, there was a span of 14 bases. CDR1 is LGHNA, CDR2 YNFKEQ, per germline. J is TRBJ1-6 and V is TRBV4-2; D is ambiguous. Input material: peripheral blood. The sequence was obtained from a human donor in a cohort sampled during active COVID-19. The DNA for the CDR3 is TGTGCCAGCAGCCATCCCGGGAGGGTTGATTCACCCCTCCACTTT. It yields the protein CASSHPGRVDSPLHF.